This T cell receptor (beta chain) was recovered during a study of T cells in Graves' hyperthyroidism and ophthalmopathy. V was clipped by 2 bases and J by 0 bases, with 20 bases between them. From germline, CDR1 is SGHTA and CDR2 FQGNSA. The CDR3 is 18 residues long. Amplification yielded TCR beta CDR3 regions, with RNA transcripts as the source. The primer set for the first-round RT-PCR of the TCR CDR3 was HTBI. TCRdb redid the calling of the multiplex PCR reads with MiXCR, one entry per CDR3 protein. This sample has approximately 610,000 distinct CDR3 sequences; approximately 15% occur once, and the top ten carry roughly 18%. This clonotype was counted at least ten times.

This receptor was obtained from a woman aged 18-29 years with Graves' hyperthyroidism. The rearrangement links TRBV7-2 to TRBJ2-7; D gene uncertain. The source material was blood. As DNA, the CDR3 is TGTGCCAGCAGCTTAAGCTCTTCAGGCCCAGTCTCCTCCTACGAGCAGTACTTC. This sequence encodes CASSLSSSGPVSSYEQYF.